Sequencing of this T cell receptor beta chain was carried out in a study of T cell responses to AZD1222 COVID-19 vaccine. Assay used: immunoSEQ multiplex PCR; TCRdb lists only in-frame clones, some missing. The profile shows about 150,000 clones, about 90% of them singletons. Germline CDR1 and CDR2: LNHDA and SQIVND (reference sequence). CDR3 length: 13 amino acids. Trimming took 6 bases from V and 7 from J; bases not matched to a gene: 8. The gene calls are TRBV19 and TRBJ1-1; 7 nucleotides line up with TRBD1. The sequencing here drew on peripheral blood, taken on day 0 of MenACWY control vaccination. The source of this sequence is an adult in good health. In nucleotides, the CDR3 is TGTGCCAGTAGCCCCGACAGGGACGTTGAAGCTTTCTTT. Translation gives CASSPDRDVEAFF. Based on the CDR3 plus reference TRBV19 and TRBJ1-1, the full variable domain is DGGITQSPKYLFRKEGQNVTLSCEQNLNHDAMYWYRQDPGQGLRLIYYSQIVNDFQKGDIAEGYSVSREKKESFPLTVTSAQKNPTAFYLCASSPDRDVEAFFGQGTRLTVV.